These T cell receptor beta chains were read from a single sample in a study of radiotherapy plus CTLA-4 blockade in lung cancer. Sequenced by immunoSEQ multiplex PCR; TCRdb stores in-frame clones only, minus some. The table records 110,000 or so clones, 75% to 80% of them present only once. The sample here was peripheral blood, taken from a patient treated with radiotherapy plus ipilimumab. The receptors come from a human donor with non-small cell lung cancer who had a partial response to radiotherapy plus ipilimumab. The CDR3 runs from the conserved cysteine through the conserved F or W. D genes are given only for firm matches. Clone size is stated in some rows and not others, as once, few, many or a class when expanded.

size,V,J,D,CDR3,DNA
NA,TRBV4-2,TRBJ2-1,NA,CASSQDRGAVGNEQFF,TGTGCCAGCAGCCAAGACCGGGGGGCGGTTGGCAATGAGCAGTTCTTC
NA,TRBV27,TRBJ2-1,TRBD2,CASSLSGTIGGGEQFF,TGTGCCAGCAGTTTGAGCGGGACGATAGGCGGTGGTGAGCAGTTCTTC
NA,TRBV4-2,TRBJ2-5,TRBD1,CASSQAAGQEETQYF,TGTGCCAGCAGCCAAGCCGCAGGACAGGAAGAGACCCAGTACTTC
few,TRBV7-2,TRBJ2-6,NA,CASSQEEGAGANVLTF,TGTGCCAGCAGCCAAGAGGAAGGAGCTGGGGCCAACGTCCTGACTTTC
NA,TRBV30,TRBJ2-5,TRBD2,CAWGGIAGSQETQYF,TGTGCCTGGGGGGGTATAGCGGGTTCCCAAGAGACCCAGTACTTC
NA,TRBV18,TRBJ1-2,TRBD1,CASSRDRGLNGYTF,TGTGCCAGCTCGCGGGACAGGGGGCTAAATGGCTACACCTTC
once,TRBV28,TRBJ1-1,NA,CASSFGGLNTEAFF,TGTGCCAGCAGTTTTGGGGGCCTGAACACTGAAGCTTTCTTT
few,TRBV19,TRBJ1-2,TRBD1,CASSTPGQTYGYTF,TGTGCCAGTAGTACCCCGGGACAGACTTATGGCTACACCTTC
few,TRBV10-3,TRBJ1-2,NA,CAISPGVFQRGGGYTF,TGTGCCATCAGCCCGGGGGTCTTCCAGAGGGGTGGTGGCTACACCTTC
once,TRBV6-1,TRBJ2-7,TRBD2,CASSVPRVSGDYEQYF,TGTGCCAGCAGTGTCCCCCGGGTTAGCGGGGACTACGAGCAGTACTTC